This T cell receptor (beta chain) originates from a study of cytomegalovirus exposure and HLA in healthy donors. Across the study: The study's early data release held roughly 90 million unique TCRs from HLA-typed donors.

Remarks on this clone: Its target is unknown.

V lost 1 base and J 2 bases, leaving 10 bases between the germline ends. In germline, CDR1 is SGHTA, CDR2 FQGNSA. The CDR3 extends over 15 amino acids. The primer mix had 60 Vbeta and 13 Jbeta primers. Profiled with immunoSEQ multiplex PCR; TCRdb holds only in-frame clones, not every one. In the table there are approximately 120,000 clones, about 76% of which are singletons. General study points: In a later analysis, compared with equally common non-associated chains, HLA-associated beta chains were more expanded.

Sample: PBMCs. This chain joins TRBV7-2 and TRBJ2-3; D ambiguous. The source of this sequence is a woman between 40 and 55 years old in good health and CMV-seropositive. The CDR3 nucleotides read TGTGCCAGCAGCTTAGTTGCGGTGGACACAGATACGCAGTATTTT. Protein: CASSLVAVDTDTQYF.